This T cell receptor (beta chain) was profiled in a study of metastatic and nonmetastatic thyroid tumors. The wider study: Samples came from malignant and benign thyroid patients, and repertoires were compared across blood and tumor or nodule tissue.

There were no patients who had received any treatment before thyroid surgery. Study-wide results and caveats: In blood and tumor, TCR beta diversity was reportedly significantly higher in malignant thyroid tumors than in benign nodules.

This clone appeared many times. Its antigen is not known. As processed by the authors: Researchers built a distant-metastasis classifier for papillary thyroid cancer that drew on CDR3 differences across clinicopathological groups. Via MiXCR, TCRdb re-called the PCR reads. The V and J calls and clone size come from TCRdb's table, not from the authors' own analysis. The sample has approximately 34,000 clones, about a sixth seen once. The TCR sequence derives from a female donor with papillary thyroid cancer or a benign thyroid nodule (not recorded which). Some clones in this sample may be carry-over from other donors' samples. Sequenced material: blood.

CDR3 protein: CASSFRSSSNQPQHF. CDR3 DNA: TGTGCCAGCAGTTTTCGGAGCAGTAGCAATCAGCCCCAGCATTTT. The rearrangement links TRBV28 to TRBJ1-5, with D unclear. V was pared by 3 bases and J by 0 bases, with 9 bases between. This CDR3 has 15 amino acids. Germline V gene lookup returns CDR1 MDHEN and CDR2 SYDVKM.